The 32 T cell receptor beta chains listed next were all sequenced from one sample in a study of T cells and Merkel cell carcinoma outcomes. TCRdb's copy holds only in-frame clones and misses some; the assay was immunoSEQ multiplex PCR. This table holds 5,000 to 6,500 clones, 70% to 85% found once. Specimen: tumor tissue from Merkel cell carcinoma. These receptors came from a human donor with Merkel cell carcinoma.

The chain is built from TRBV7-9 and TRBJ2-7, with D uncertain. V lost 4 bases and J lost 9, with 10 bases in between. CDR3 size: 11 residues. The V gene's germline CDR1 is SEHNR and CDR2 FQNEAQ (reference sequence). CDR3 coding DNA: TGTGCCAGCAGCTCCCCTCTTCCGCAGTACTTC. This translates into CASSSPLPQYF.

This rearrangement joins TRBV29-1 to TRBJ2-7, with TRBD1 as a possible D gene (6 bases). The CDR3 runs 14 residues. Trimming removed 4 bases at V and 0 bases at J, with 13 bases between. The germline CDR1 and CDR2 sequences are SQVTM and ANQGSEA. Written as DNA, the CDR3 is TGCAGCGTTGTCACAGGGATGTTCTCCTACGAGCAGTACTTC. The encoded protein is CSVVTGMFSYEQYF.

The chain employs TRBV29-1 and TRBJ2-1; 7 bases fit TRBD2. The CDR3 loop spans 14 amino acids. From germline, CDR1 is SQVTM and CDR2 ANQGSEA. V lost 2 bases, J lost 3 bases, and 4 bases stayed unmatched. The CDR3 DNA reads TGCAGCGTTGAATTCAGCGGGATCTACAATGAGCAGTTCTTC. Translating it yields CSVEFSGIYNEQFF.

This chain links TRBV10-3 with TRBJ1-5; 8 nucleotides agree with TRBD1. V trimming: 6 bases; J trimming: 12 bases; junction bases outside the gene matches: 13. The germline V gene has CDR1 ENHRY and CDR2 SYGVKD. The CDR3 is made up of 14 amino acids. The CDR3 protein is CAISPDRVNQFQHF. For the CDR3, the DNA is TGTGCCATCAGCCCGGACAGGGTTAATCAGTTCCAGCATTTT.

The chain employs TRBV19 and TRBJ2-1, with D possibly TRBD2 on 6 matching bases. This CDR3 has 14 amino acids. With 7 bases removed from V and 0 bases from J, the gap between germline ends came to 10 bases. CDR1 is LNHDA, CDR2 SQIVND, per germline (reference sequence). CDR3 nucleotides: TGTGCCAGTAATCGGGAGCACTCCTACAATGAGCAGTTCTTC. Translating it yields CASNREHSYNEQFF.

The chain uses TRBV2 and TRBJ2-7, with a weak D call TRBD1 (5 bases). V was trimmed by 6 bases and J by 5 bases, leaving 17 bases between them. The CDR3 sequence is 14 residues long. The germline V gene encodes CDR1 SNHLY and CDR2 FYNNEI. The CDR3 nucleotides read TGTGCCAGCAGAAAGGGGAATTATTTTGACGAGCAGTACTTC. It yields the protein CASRKGNYFDEQYF.

V and J are TRBV14 and TRBJ2-1, with 7 nucleotides matching TRBD1. The CDR3 is made up of 16 amino acids. CDR1 SGHDN and CDR2 FVKESK come from the germline V gene. The ends lost 1 base at V and 4 bases at J; junction bases unmatched: 7. The CDR3 coding sequence is TGTGCCAGCAGCCAAGGTCCCGGGACAGAATACAATGAGCAGTTCTTC. Translating it yields CASSQGPGTEYNEQFF.

The genes are TRBV5-1 and TRBJ1-4, with D possibly matching TRBD1 (5 bases). Trimming cost V 5 bases and J 4 bases, with 15 bases left between them. Germline V lookup: CDR1 SGHRS, CDR2 YFSETQ. The CDR3 runs 15 residues. The CDR3 DNA reads as TGCGCCAGCAGGATCGGGACGCTCGATAATGAAAAACTGTTTTTT. Encoded protein: CASRIGTLDNEKLFF. The full variable domain, with the rest looked up from reference TRBV5-1 and TRBJ1-4, is KAGVTQTPRYLIKTRGQQVTLSCSPISGHRSVSWYQQTPGQGLQFLFEYFSETQRNKGNFPGRFSGRQFSNSRSEMNVSTLELGDSALYLCASRIGTLDNEKLFFGSGTQLSVL.

The V gene is TRBV18, the J gene TRBJ2-1; D might be TRBD1 or TRBD2, each matching 5 bases. The germline CDR1 and CDR2 sequences are KGHSH and LQKENI. This CDR3 region has 15 residues. V was clipped by 4 bases and J by 0 bases, with 10 bases between them. The CDR3 bases are TGTGCCAGCTCACGGGACCCGTACTCCTACAATGAGCAGTTCTTC. Amino acids: CASSRDPYSYNEQFF.

The CDR3 loop reads CAWGQMNTEAFF. CDR3 coding DNA: TGTGCCTGGGGACAGATGAACACTGAAGCTTTCTTT. This rearrangement joins TRBV30 to TRBJ1-1; tentative D call: TRBD1 (6 bases). Trimming pared 5 bases from V and 0 bases from J, leaving 7 bases between. Germline V gene data show CDR1 as GTSNPN and CDR2 as SVGIG (reference sequence). The CDR3 extends over 12 amino acids.

The V call is TRBV28, the J call TRBJ1-2; no reliable D call. V lost 3 bases, J lost 3 bases, and 8 bases lay in between. The CDR3 has 13 amino acids. Germline values: CDR1 MDHEN, CDR2 SYDVKM. CDR3 sequence: CASSFTPYYGYTF. The CDR3 coding sequence is TGTGCCAGCAGTTTTACACCTTACTATGGCTACACCTTC.

This chain joins TRBV18 and TRBJ2-7; a weak D match, TRBD2 (6 bases). The CDR3 runs to 12 residues. Germline CDR1 and CDR2: KGHSH and LQKENI. The V and J ends lost 6 bases and 6 bases respectively, with 12 bases between them. CDR3 DNA sequence: TGTGCCAGCTCTAACCTGGGGGGCGAGCAGTACTTC. Protein product: CASSNLGGEQYF.

This chain joins TRBV11-2 and TRBJ2-7, with a weak D call TRBD1 (5 bases). CDR1 and CDR2 from the germline V gene are SGHAT and FQNNGV. This CDR3 contains 15 residues. Trimming took 7 bases from V and 3 from J, leaving 19 bases between them. The CDR3, as DNA: TGTGCCAGCACCAATTATGGGGCAGGAGACTACGAGCAGTACTTC. This translates into CASTNYGAGDYEQYF.

The chain couples TRBV2 to TRBJ2-7; no firm D call. The germline V and J ends were trimmed by 6 bases and 6 bases, with 12 bases remaining between them. Germline assignment: CDR1 SNHLY and CDR2 FYNNEI. The CDR3 totals 12 residues. DNA for the CDR3: TGTGCCAGCAGCGAGTTCACCTCCGAGCAGTACTTC. Translating it yields CASSEFTSEQYF.

This chain connects TRBV4-1 to TRBJ1-1; 8 bases map to TRBD1. The V gene end was trimmed by 6 bases and the J gene end by 1 base; junction bases not matched to a gene: 7. Germline V gene lookup returns CDR1 MGHRA and CDR2 YSYEKL. This CDR3 is built from 15 residues. The CDR3 loop reads CASRVRQGPNTEAFF. The CDR3 coding sequence is TGCGCCAGCAGGGTGAGACAGGGGCCGAACACTGAAGCTTTCTTT.

The V and J genes are TRBV6-1 and TRBJ1-1; 7 bases fit TRBD1. Germline V lookup: CDR1 MNHNS, CDR2 SASEGT. This CDR3 region has 14 residues. Unmatched junction bases numbered 13, after V lost 11 bases and J lost 4 bases. The DNA for the CDR3 is TGTGCCGGAACCGCAGGGGGTTGGGGCACTGAAGCTTTCTTT. Translated: CAGTAGGWGTEAFF.

The chain uses TRBV5-1 and TRBJ2-5; no firm D call. Germline lookup yields CDR1 SGHRS and CDR2 YFSETQ. V was cut by 5 bases and J by 3 bases, with 11 bases left in between. The CDR3 spans 13 residues. The CDR3 DNA reads TGCGCCAGCAGAGAGTGGGCAAAAGAGACCCAGTACTTC. It specifies CASREWAKETQYF.

Of note for this clone: One end of the junction is discordant with germline, which a read error may explain. The rearrangement joins TRBV5-1 to TRBJ1-1, with a possible D match to TRBD1 (6 bases). Germline CDR1 reads SGHRS; CDR2 reads YFSETQ. CDR3 length: 13 amino acids. The CDR3 reads CASSFLGDTEAFF. The CDR3 region has the DNA TGCGCCAGCAGCTTTCTCGGGGACACTGAAGCTTTTTTT.

This clone was found once. V gene TRBV27 combines with J gene TRBJ1-5; D is possibly TRBD1 (6 bases). The CDR3 has 15 amino acids. Germline V gives CDR1 MNHEY, CDR2 SMNVEV (reference sequence). Trimming took 7 bases from V and 4 from J, leaving 17 bases between them. In nucleotides, the CDR3 is TGTGCCAGCAAAACACTACAGGGAGGTAATCAGCCCCAGCATTTT. Protein: CASKTLQGGNQPQHF.

The gene calls are TRBV29-1 and TRBJ2-7, with TRBD1 as a possible D gene (6 bases). Germline lookup yields CDR1 SQVTM and CDR2 ANQGSEA. The CDR3 covers 12 residues. With 3 bases removed from V and 5 bases from J, the gap between germline ends came to 11 bases. The chain's CDR3 is CSVDGRGNEQYF. DNA of the CDR3: TGCAGCGTTGATGGCAGGGGAAACGAGCAGTACTTC.

V is TRBV7-9 and J is TRBJ2-3, with 7 nucleotides matching TRBD1. The CDR3 is 15 amino acids. Germline V CDR1 and CDR2: SEHNR, FQNEAQ (reference sequence). V dropped 2 bases and J dropped 4; count of bases not matched to a gene: 6. The CDR3 reads CASSLLRQGADTQYF. The DNA of the CDR3 is TGTGCCAGCAGCTTACTCCGGCAGGGGGCAGATACGCAGTATTTT. Full variable domain (rest looked up from reference TRBV7-9 and TRBJ2-3): DTGVSQNPRHKITKRGQNVTFRCDPISEHNRLYWYRQTLGQGPEFLTYFQNEAQLEKSRLLSDRFSAERPKGSFSTLEIQRTEQGDSAMYLCASSLLRQGADTQYFGPGTRLTVL.

This clone was counted between two and nine times. The chain combines TRBV28 with TRBJ2-7; TRBD1 is a possible D gene (5 bases). Trimming stripped 5 bases from V and 3 bases from J, with 11 bases between. CDR1 is MDHEN, CDR2 SYDVKM, per germline. CDR3 length equals 13 residues. CDR3: CASSIGVGYEQYF. Written as DNA, the CDR3 is TGTGCCAGCAGTATAGGGGTGGGCTACGAGCAGTACTTC.

The chain has TRBV19 and TRBJ1-6; no clear D gene. The CDR3 has 12 amino acids. The germline V gene encodes CDR1 LNHDA and CDR2 SQIVND (reference sequence). The ends were cut back, 3 bases at V and 10 bases at J, with 7 bases in the middle. The CDR3 region is CASSIRFSPLHF. In DNA, the CDR3 is TGTGCCAGTAGTATTCGATTCTCACCCCTCCACTTT.

The V and J genes are TRBV20-1 and TRBJ2-5, with D perhaps TRBD2 (5 bases). The DNA end favors TRBJ2-7, so the J call may be wrong. This CDR3 comprises 11 residues. The V gene's germline CDR1 is DFQATT and CDR2 SNEGSKA (reference sequence). CDR3 sequence (DNA): TGCAGTGCGGAGCTGCGGGACGAGCAGTACTTC. This gives the protein CSAELRDEQYF.

This clone has just one count. The V call is TRBV5-1, the J call TRBJ2-7, with 7 bases aligning to TRBD2. Looked up from germline, CDR1 is SGHRS and CDR2 is YFSETQ. The CDR3 is 18 amino acids. V shed 0 bases and J 2 bases; nucleotides not matched to a gene: 14. The CDR3 here is CASSLVAGEAGPTYEQYF. Here the CDR3 DNA reads TGCGCCAGCAGCTTGGTGGCGGGAGAAGCGGGACCAACCTACGAGCAGTACTTC.

This chain connects TRBV11-2 to TRBJ2-7; tentatively, D is TRBD1 or TRBD2 (5 bases each). Germline V gene data show CDR1 as SGHAT and CDR2 as FQNNGV. V dropped 4 bases and J dropped 2 bases, with 21 bases sitting between them. This CDR3 has 17 amino acids. The CDR3 region has the DNA TGTGCCAGCAGCTCGATCTGGGGGAGAAATTTGGCCTACGAGCAGTACTTC. This encodes CASSSIWGRNLAYEQYF.

In this sample, this clone turned up once. The chain combines TRBV6-6 with TRBJ2-7; no definite D call. The germline gives CDR1 MNHNY, CDR2 SVGAGI (reference sequence). With 4 bases removed from V and 5 bases from J, the gap between germline ends came to 12 bases. The CDR3 has 13 residues. The CDR3: CASSSSQHNEQYF. The CDR3 DNA sequence: TGTGCCAGCAGTTCCTCCCAACATAACGAGCAGTACTTC.

This clone showed up just once. The rearrangement joins TRBV11-2 to TRBJ1-5, with D possibly being TRBD1 (6 bases). V lost 0 bases and J 6 bases, leaving 12 bases between the germline ends. The CDR3 covers 15 residues. CDR1 and CDR2 (germline): SGHAT, FQNNGV. CDR3 nucleotide sequence: TGTGCCAGCAGCTTAGAACCGGGGGCGAGTCAGCCCCAGCATTTT. It specifies CASSLEPGASQPQHF.

A single count supports this clone. The rearrangement uses TRBV29-1 and TRBJ1-2, with D uncertain. The CDR3 totals 12 residues. Per the germline V gene, CDR1 is SQVTM and CDR2 is ANQGSEA. V gave up 7 bases and J gave up 1 base, with 10 bases separating them. The CDR3, as DNA: TGCAGCGGTCAGGATAATAACTATGGCTACACCTTC. As protein: CSGQDNNYGYTF. Based on the CDR3 plus reference TRBV29-1 and TRBJ1-2, the full variable domain is SAVISQKPSRDICQRGTSLTIQCQVDSQVTMMFWYRQQPGQSLTLIATANQGSEATYESGFVIDKFPISRPNLTFSTLTVSNMSPEDSSIYLCSGQDNNYGYTFGSGTRLTVV.

The V gene is TRBV14, the J gene TRBJ1-3, with D uncertain. This CDR3 has 15 amino acids. V was cut by 1 base and J by 0 bases, with 7 bases left in between. Germline-derived CDR1 and CDR2 are SGHDN and FVKESK. The CDR3 region has the DNA TGTGCCAGCAGCCAAGTACGGAGCTCTGGAAACACCATATATTTT. Its translation: CASSQVRSSGNTIYF. Together with reference TRBV14 and TRBJ1-3, the CDR3 gives the full variable domain: EAGVTQFPSHSVIEKGQTVTLRCDPISGHDNLYWYRRVMGKEIKFLLHFVKESKQDESGMPNNRFLAERTGGTYSTLKVQPAELEDSGVYFCASSQVRSSGNTIYFGEGSWLTVV.

This chain connects TRBV6-5 to TRBJ2-1; D is unclear. The V gene lost 2 bases and the J gene lost 12 bases, with 14 bases spanning the gap. Germline values: CDR1 MNHEY, CDR2 SVGAGI. This CDR3 spans 13 amino acids. The CDR3 DNA sequence: TGTGCCAGCAGTTACGCACCTCAGTTTGGGCAGTTCTTC. Protein: CASSYAPQFGQFF.

Regarding this clone: A much larger clone lies one base from this, so it may be a read error. The rearrangement joins TRBV25-1 to TRBJ1-2; D might be TRBD1 (6 bases). Trimming took off 7 bases at V and 7 bases at J, with 16 bases between the two ends. The CDR3 is 13 residues long. Per the germline V gene, CDR1 is MGHDK and CDR2 is SYGVNS. CDR3 sequence: CASTPSGDGGYTF. Written as DNA, the CDR3 is TGTGCCAGCACCCCCTCAGGGGACGGTGGCTACACCTTC.